This TCR beta chain comes out of a study of blood T cell repertoires in COVID-19. About the research overall: Samples came from the United States, Italy and Spain, spanning acute and convalescent COVID-19. PBMCs, B-cell-depleted T cells, or T cells provided the cDNA or gDNA that made up the material.

Per the authors' pipeline: Amplification of reference gene primers provided the estimated nucleated cell counts. The repertoire was sequenced with immunoSEQ multiplex PCR; TCRdb's copy has only in-frame clones and lacks some. V and J calls and clone size are given by that table; D and trimming were obtained from the DNA. Of 140,000 or so clones listed, around four fifths are singletons. Participants came from about two dozen US areas, aged about 18 to 95 years. With 7 bases removed from V and 1 base from J, the gap between germline ends came to 13 bases. CDR1 is SNHLY, CDR2 FYNNEI, per germline. The CDR3 covers 14 residues.

This receptor was taken from a woman aged 40 to 50 who had recovered from COVID-19. Sequenced material: PBMCs or T cells enriched from blood (not recorded which). The J gene is TRBJ1-2, the V gene TRBV2; D unclear. The CDR3 DNA reads TGTGCCAGCAACAAAGACACCTTTAACTATGGCTACACCTTC. The encoded protein is CASNKDTFNYGYTF.